This TCR beta chain was found in a study of blood T cell repertoires in COVID-19. Study in general: Collection of acute and convalescent COVID-19 samples took place in the United States, Italy and Spain. PBMCs, B-cell-depleted T cells, or T cells were the source of the cDNA or gDNA that made up the material.

The CDR3 extends over 13 amino acids. Trimming took 3 bases from V and 3 from J, leaving 8 bases between them. The germline CDR1 and CDR2 sequences are KGHDR and SFDVKD. Under the authors' procedure: Reference gene primer amplification gave estimated nucleated cell counts. Measured with immunoSEQ multiplex PCR; TCRdb has only the in-frame clones, and not every one. V and J calls and clone size follow that table, whereas D and trimming were derived from the DNA. The profile shows around 42,000 clones, about 76% of them singletons. Sequenced material: peripheral blood. This sequence was found in a man in his 70s with active or convalescent COVID-19. The genes are TRBV24-1 and TRBJ2-7; D not certain. The CDR3 region is CATSDGSLYEQYF. The CDR3, as DNA: TGTGCCACCAGTGATGGCTCTCTCTACGAGCAGTACTTC.